Following are 29 T cell receptor beta chains from one sample sequenced in a study of blood T cell repertoires in COVID-19. Here immunoSEQ multiplex PCR was the method, and the copy in TCRdb shows in-frame clones only, minus some. The profile shows 280,000 or so clones, 70% to 90% of them singletons. The sample consisted of peripheral blood. The receptors here all came from a woman under 40 who had recovered from COVID-19.

This sequence joins TRBV5-4 and TRBJ2-2; TRBD2 agrees at 8 bases. This CDR3 has 15 residues. J gave up 1 base and V 1 base, and 0 bases lay outside the gene matches. Germline CDR1 SGHNT, CDR2 YYREEE (reference sequence). This CDR3 is CASSLSGRNTGELFF. The CDR3 nucleotides read TGTGCCAGCAGCTTGAGCGGGAGGAACACCGGGGAGCTGTTTTTT.

This clone was seen just once. The V and J genes are TRBV4-1 and TRBJ2-2, with unresolved D. V shed 1 base and J shed 2 bases, with 8 bases lying between them. The CDR3 covers 15 residues. CDR1 MGHRA and CDR2 YSYEKL come from the germline V gene. CDR3 in amino acids: CASSQVARNTGELFF. The CDR3 DNA is TGCGCCAGCAGCCAAGTTGCCAGAAACACCGGGGAGCTGTTTTTT.

The V gene is TRBV5-1, the J gene TRBJ2-1; 8 bases map to TRBD1. This CDR3 spans 16 amino acids. Unmatched junction bases numbered 13, after V lost 0 bases and J lost 11 bases. CDR1 is SGHRS and CDR2 is YFSETQ in the germline V gene. The CDR3 region is CASSLAGQGPNLKQFF. CDR3 DNA sequence: TGCGCCAGCAGCTTGGCTGGACAGGGACCCAATCTGAAGCAGTTCTTC. The full variable domain, rest sourced from reference TRBV5-1 and TRBJ2-1, is KAGVTQTPRYLIKTRGQQVTLSCSPISGHRSVSWYQQTPGQGLQFLFEYFSETQRNKGNFPGRFSGRQFSNSRSEMNVSTLELGDSALYLCASSLAGQGPNLKQFFGPGTRLTVL.

The CDR3 region is CASTGQSGNTIYF. The CDR3 nucleotides read TGTGCCAGCACTGGACAGTCCGGAAACACCATATATTTT. This chain uses TRBV2 with TRBJ1-3; maybe TRBD1 (6 bases). Germline V gene data show CDR1 as SNHLY and CDR2 as FYNNEI. This CDR3 contains 13 residues. The V end lost 7 bases, the J end lost 4 bases, and 11 bases lay between the germline ends.

The chain has TRBV5-6 and TRBJ2-5, with 8 bases that match TRBD2. CDR1 is SGHDT and CDR2 is YYEEEE in the germline V gene. The CDR3 totals 14 residues. The trim removed 5 bases at V and 7 bases at J, leaving 10 bases unmatched. In nucleotides, the CDR3 is TGTGCCAGCAGACAAAGAGCGGGAGAGGGGACCCAGTACTTC. Translating it yields CASRQRAGEGTQYF.

The V call is TRBV7-8, the J call TRBJ1-3; D possibly corresponds to TRBD1 (6 bases). Trimming stripped 1 base from V and 0 bases from J, with 13 bases between. The length of the CDR3 is 17 residues. Germline loops: CDR1 SGHVS, CDR2 FQNEAQ. This CDR3 is CASSLVPGTLSGNTIYF. CDR3 DNA: TGTGCCAGCAGCTTAGTTCCCGGGACACTCTCTGGAAACACCATATATTTT.

The chain uses TRBV7-2 and TRBJ2-1; a possible D gene is TRBD2 (5 bases). Germline assignment: CDR1 SGHTA and CDR2 FQGNSA. The V end lost 5 bases, the J end lost 0 bases, and 11 bases lay between the germline ends. CDR3 size: 15 residues. The CDR3 is CASSTRRGSYNEQFF. CDR3 coding DNA: TGTGCCAGCAGCACCCGACGGGGCTCCTACAATGAGCAGTTCTTC.

The chain couples TRBV29-1 to TRBJ1-1; no reliable D call. With 5 bases removed from V and 4 bases from J, the gap between germline ends came to 14 bases. Per germline, CDR1 SQVTM and CDR2 ANQGSEA. The CDR3 contains 13 residues. The CDR3 nucleotides read TGCAGCGTTACCACCCCTGCGGGCACTGAAGCTTTCTTT. It codes for CSVTTPAGTEAFF.

This chain joins TRBV6-1 and TRBJ2-7; 7 bases are a match to TRBD1. With V trimmed by 3 bases and J by 2 bases, 4 bases remained unmatched. CDR3 length: 14 residues. The germline V gene encodes CDR1 MNHNS and CDR2 SASEGT. CDR3 loop: CASSDRTGAYEQYF. DNA for the CDR3: TGTGCCAGCAGTGACCGAACAGGGGCCTACGAGCAGTACTTC.

This clone appeared once. The chain recombines TRBV5-1 with TRBJ2-1; maybe TRBD1 (6 bases). Trimming cost V 2 bases and J 8 bases, with 11 bases left between them. Germline V CDR1 and CDR2: SGHRS, YFSETQ. The CDR3 has 13 residues. CDR3 sequence (DNA): TGCGCCAGCAGCTTACAGGGAACGGATGAGCAGTTCTTC. Amino acid sequence: CASSLQGTDEQFF. Filled out from reference TRBV5-1 and TRBJ2-1, the complete variable domain reads KAGVTQTPRYLIKTRGQQVTLSCSPISGHRSVSWYQQTPGQGLQFLFEYFSETQRNKGNFPGRFSGRQFSNSRSEMNVSTLELGDSALYLCASSLQGTDEQFFGPGTRLTVL.

The chain recombines TRBV7-8 with TRBJ1-2; D ambiguous. Germline V lookup: CDR1 SGHVS, CDR2 FQNEAQ. The V gene lost 5 bases and the J gene lost 1 base, with 11 bases spanning the gap. The CDR3 is made up of 14 amino acids. Here the CDR3 DNA reads TGTGCCAGCAGCGCGGTCAGTTTTAACTATGGCTACACCTTC. Translating it yields CASSAVSFNYGYTF.

CDR3 sequence reads: CASSPGGPAGTGELFF. The CDR3 coding sequence is TGTGCCAGCAGCCCCGGGGGACCCGCGGGCACCGGGGAGCTGTTTTTT. This chain connects TRBV5-4 to TRBJ2-2; tentative D call: TRBD2 (6 bases). The germline gives CDR1 SGHNT, CDR2 YYREEE (reference sequence). The CDR3 has 16 amino acids. Trimming pared 4 bases from V and 4 bases from J, leaving 17 bases between.

The chain has TRBV2 and TRBJ1-2, with D unresolved. Germline values: CDR1 SNHLY, CDR2 FYNNEI. This CDR3 spans 12 amino acids. Trimming took off 4 bases at V and 8 bases at J, with 11 bases between the two ends. The CDR3 bases are TGTGCCAGCAGTGGAGTCTTGAGGGGCTACACCTTC. Protein product: CASSGVLRGYTF.

The J gene is TRBJ2-3, the V gene TRBV9; TRBD2 agrees at 11 bases. The CDR3 length is 17 residues. Trimming took 3 bases from V and 1 from J; bases not matched to a gene: 7. CDR1 is SGDLS, CDR2 YYNGEE, per germline. DNA for the CDR3: TGTGCCAGCAGCGGGACTAGCGGGCGGGGAGGCACAGATACGCAGTATTTT. Translating gives CASSGTSGRGGTDTQYF.

J is TRBJ1-6 and V is TRBV6-5; a possible D gene is TRBD1 (5 bases). Trimming removed 5 bases at V and 9 bases at J, with 14 bases between. CDR1 is MNHEY, CDR2 SVGAGI, per germline. This CDR3 has 14 amino acids. The CDR3 spells CASSQTGGVSPLHF. CDR3 coding DNA: TGTGCCAGCAGTCAGACCGGGGGTGTTTCACCCCTCCACTTT.

The chain carries TRBV30 and TRBJ1-2, with a weak D call TRBD1 (6 bases). The V gene lost 5 bases and the J gene lost 6 bases, with 13 bases spanning the gap. CDR1 is GTSNPN and CDR2 is SVGIG in the germline V gene (reference sequence). This CDR3 region has 12 residues. In DNA form, the CDR3 reads TGTGCCTGGTCCCGGGGGGCGCATGGCTACACCTTC. Its translation is CAWSRGAHGYTF.

The J gene is TRBJ2-2, the V gene TRBV10-3; TRBD1 matches at 9 bases. The V gene end was trimmed by 5 bases and the J gene end by 0 bases; junction bases not matched to a gene: 1. CDR3 length: 15 residues. Per germline, CDR1 ENHRY and CDR2 SYGVKD. The CDR3 loop is CAISRQGANTGELFF. Here the CDR3 DNA reads TGTGCCATCAGTCGACAGGGGGCGAACACCGGGGAGCTGTTTTTT.

V gene TRBV5-6 combines with J gene TRBJ2-7; TRBD2 matches 7 bases. This CDR3 is built from 17 residues. The trim removed 3 bases at V and 9 bases at J, leaving 21 bases unmatched. CDR1 is SGHDT and CDR2 is YYEEEE in the germline V gene. For the CDR3, the DNA is TGTGCCAGCAGCTCTGTGGACCCAGGGAGGGAGTCTACGATGCAGTACTTC. It yields the protein CASSSVDPGRESTMQYF.

J is TRBJ1-2 and V is TRBV6-5; 7 positions agree with TRBD1. J gave up 7 bases and V 2 bases, and 10 bases lay outside the gene matches. In germline, CDR1 is MNHEY, CDR2 SVGAGI. CDR3 length: 15 residues. CDR3 in DNA: TGTGCCAGCAGTTACCTCCTTACAGGGGCGGGTGGCTACACCTTC. This sequence encodes CASSYLLTGAGGYTF.

V is TRBV4-2 and J is TRBJ1-4; D might be TRBD1 (5 bases). The ends were cut back, 0 bases at V and 4 bases at J, with 12 bases in the middle. This CDR3 has 16 residues. Germline values: CDR1 LGHNA, CDR2 YNFKEQ. DNA of the CDR3: TGTGCCAGCAGCCAAGATCTCGGGGGGAATAATGAAAAACTGTTTTTT. Translating it yields CASSQDLGGNNEKLFF.

This chain connects TRBV6-6 to TRBJ1-1, with TRBD1 identical over 8 bases. The trim removed 2 bases at V and 8 bases at J, leaving 4 bases unmatched. CDR3 size: 13 residues. Looked up from germline, CDR1 is MNHNY and CDR2 is SVGAGI (reference sequence). The CDR3 here is CASSYPTGAEAFF. DNA for the CDR3: TGTGCCAGCAGTTACCCGACAGGGGCGGAAGCTTTCTTT.

The genes are TRBV30 and TRBJ2-2; D is perhaps TRBD2 (7 bases). The germline V and J ends were trimmed by 2 bases and 3 bases, with 10 bases remaining between them. There are 14 residues in the CDR3. In germline, CDR1 is GTSNPN, CDR2 SVGIG (reference sequence). The CDR3 coding sequence is TGTGCCTGGAGTCAAGGGGGGGACACCGGGGAGCTGTTTTTT. This sequence encodes CAWSQGGDTGELFF.

This sequence joins TRBV6-1 and TRBJ2-1; TRBD2 matches at 7 bases. V dropped 1 base and J dropped 7; count of bases not matched to a gene: 19. CDR1 is MNHNS and CDR2 is SASEGT in the germline V gene. This CDR3 is 19 amino acids long. The CDR3 reads CASSEVGRAILRARNEQFF. The CDR3 DNA reads as TGTGCCAGCAGTGAAGTTGGGAGGGCAATCTTAAGGGCAAGAAATGAGCAGTTCTTC.

V usage is TRBV5-6 and J usage is TRBJ1-1; no definite D call. The CDR3 consists of 12 residues. Trimming pared 7 bases from V and 3 bases from J, leaving 10 bases between. CDR1 is SGHDT and CDR2 is YYEEEE in the germline V gene. CDR3 protein: CASSLQDTEAFF. CDR3 sequence (DNA): TGTGCCAGCTCTTTGCAGGACACTGAAGCTTTCTTT.

The rearrangement links TRBV20-1 to TRBJ2-7, with TRBD2 as a possible D gene (7 bases). The germline V gene has CDR1 DFQATT and CDR2 SNEGSKA (reference sequence). The CDR3 is 13 amino acids. Trimming left V 3 bases short and J 5 bases short, with 14 bases between. The CDR3 nucleotides are TGCAGTGCTAGTGGGGGGGGCCCCAACGAGCAGTACTTC. Its protein is CSASGGGPNEQYF.

The J gene is TRBJ1-6, the V gene TRBV4-2; unclear D gene. The length of the CDR3 is 13 residues. V gave up 5 bases and J gave up 8 bases, with 10 bases separating them. Germline V lookup: CDR1 LGHNA, CDR2 YNFKEQ. CDR3 sequence: CASSGAADSPLHF. CDR3 in DNA: TGTGCCAGCAGCGGCGCGGCGGATTCACCCCTCCACTTT.

This clone was seen just once. CDR3: CASSFRDTNTGELFF. CDR3 sequence (DNA): TGCGCCAGCAGCTTCCGGGACACGAACACCGGGGAGCTGTTTTTT. The chain employs TRBV5-1 and TRBJ2-2, with a possible D match to TRBD1 (6 bases). In germline, CDR1 is SGHRS, CDR2 YFSETQ. This CDR3 region has 15 residues. V lost 2 bases, J lost 0 bases, and 8 bases lay in between.

This chain connects TRBV14 to TRBJ2-7; 7 positions match TRBD1. The CDR3 is 19 amino acids. Germline loops: CDR1 SGHDN, CDR2 FVKESK. J gave up 1 base and V 0 bases, and 15 bases lay outside the gene matches. DNA for the CDR3: TGTGCCAGCAGCCAAGATGGGCGACAGGGAAAAAAAGTTTCCTACGAGCAGTACTTC. Translation: CASSQDGRQGKKVSYEQYF.

V usage is TRBV19 and J usage is TRBJ1-5; 8 bases agree with TRBD1. Germline V CDR1 and CDR2: LNHDA, SQIVND (reference sequence). Trimming cost V 3 bases and J 1 base; bases outside gene matches: 8. This CDR3 has 17 amino acids. The CDR3 spells CASSISPGGRSNQPQHF. Written as DNA, the CDR3 is TGTGCCAGTAGTATCTCCCCAGGGGGCAGGAGCAATCAGCCCCAGCATTTT.